The present T cell receptor beta chain was sequenced within a study of T cells in Graves' hyperthyroidism and ophthalmopathy. Findings and caveats of the study: For ophthalmopathy, model prediction preceded onset by a median approximately 6 months.

Amplified regions were TCR beta CDR3 sequences from RNA transcripts. The TCR CDR3 was amplified in a first-round RT-PCR using the HTBI primer set. TCRdb reanalysed the multiplex PCR reads using MiXCR and keeps one entry per CDR3 protein. The sample includes roughly 420,000 distinct CDR3 sequences, around 14% seen only once; the top ten take about 14%. Trimming at V came to 5 bases and at J to 1 base, leaving 7 bases not matched to a gene. Germline loops: CDR1 KGHSH, CDR2 LQKENI. The CDR3 runs to 15 residues. Many counts were recorded for this clonotype. No antigen is known for it. This sequence originates from a woman under 30 with Graves' hyperthyroidism. Sequenced: blood. The genes are TRBV18 and TRBJ2-5, with TRBD1 matching 7 bases. The CDR3: CASSKLRTGQETQYF. The CDR3 coding sequence is TGTGCCAGCTCAAAATTACGGACAGGCCAAGAGACCCAGTACTTC.